Listed below are T cell receptor beta chains from one sample, sequenced in a study of T cell responses to AZD1222 COVID-19 vaccine. Measured with immunoSEQ multiplex PCR; TCRdb has only the in-frame clones, and not every one. The sample holds approximately 120,000 clones, around 83% seen once. This specimen consisted of peripheral blood, obtained 28 days after the second AZD1222 dose. All receptors come from an adult who received the AZD1222 COVID-19 vaccine. CDR3s include the opening cysteine and the closing phenylalanine or tryptophan. Fields, in order: clone size, D gene, V gene, J gene, CDR3 protein, CDR3 DNA. D genes are given only for firm matches. Only part of the rows carry a size: once, few, many, or a class if the clone is expanded.

abundance: NA
d_gene: NA
v_gene: TRBV19
j_gene: TRBJ1-1
CDR3aa: CASSIVDGSEAFF
CDR3nt: TGTGCCAGTAGTATAGTTGACGGATCGGAAGCTTTCTTT

abundance: once
d_gene: TRBD1
v_gene: TRBV28
j_gene: TRBJ2-6
CDR3aa: CASSGRTGGGVGTGANVLTF
CDR3nt: TGTGCCAGCAGTGGACGGACAGGGGGCGGAGTGGGTACTGGGGCCAACGTCCTGACTTTC

abundance: NA
d_gene: TRBD1
v_gene: TRBV3-1/TRBV3-2
j_gene: TRBJ2-2
CDR3aa: CASSQPGQGGELFF
CDR3nt: TGTGCCAGCAGCCAACCCGGACAGGGCGGGGAGCTGTTTTTT

abundance: NA
d_gene: TRBD1
v_gene: TRBV7-2
j_gene: TRBJ2-2
CDR3aa: CASSLNTGGLTGELFF
CDR3nt: TGTGCCAGCAGCCTTAACACAGGGGGCCTCACCGGGGAGCTGTTTTTT

abundance: once
d_gene: NA
v_gene: TRBV2
j_gene: TRBJ2-7
CDR3aa: CASSAWAGLGQYF
CDR3nt: TGTGCCAGCAGTGCTTGGGCAGGGTTAGGGCAGTACTTC

abundance: NA
d_gene: NA
v_gene: TRBV6-5
j_gene: TRBJ1-2
CDR3aa: CASSYRGGYYGYTF
CDR3nt: TGTGCCAGCAGTTACAGGGGGGGCTACTATGGCTACACCTTC

abundance: NA
d_gene: NA
v_gene: TRBV21-1
j_gene: TRBJ1-5
CDR3aa: CASSSRGQGYSNQPQHF
CDR3nt: TGTGCCAGCAGCTCCAGGGGGCAGGGGTATAGCAATCAGCCCCAGCATTTT

abundance: NA
d_gene: TRBD2
v_gene: TRBV7-3
j_gene: TRBJ2-5
CDR3aa: CASSLTGTSGGNPYQETQYF
CDR3nt: TGTGCCAGCAGCTTAACCGGGACTAGCGGGGGGAATCCTTACCAAGAGACCCAGTACTTC

abundance: many
d_gene: NA
v_gene: TRBV11-3
j_gene: TRBJ2-2
CDR3aa: CASSAGPSSGELFF
CDR3nt: TGTGCCAGCAGCGCCGGGCCAAGCAGCGGGGAGCTGTTTTTT

abundance: few
d_gene: NA
v_gene: TRBV5-1
j_gene: TRBJ1-5
CDR3aa: CASSLEGMYSNQPQHF
CDR3nt: TGCGCCAGCAGCTTGGAAGGGATGTATAGCAATCAGCCCCAGCATTTT

abundance: few
d_gene: TRBD1
v_gene: TRBV12-3/TRBV12-4
j_gene: TRBJ1-1
CDR3aa: CASSFRTGSEAFF
CDR3nt: TGTGCCAGCAGTTTTCGGACAGGGAGTGAAGCTTTCTTT

abundance: NA
d_gene: NA
v_gene: TRBV30
j_gene: TRBJ1-2
CDR3aa: CAWSAGTDIGYTF
CDR3nt: TGTGCCTGGAGTGCGGGGACGGACATCGGCTACACCTTC

abundance: NA
d_gene: NA
v_gene: TRBV13
j_gene: TRBJ1-6
CDR3aa: CASSFQGNNSPLHF
CDR3nt: TGTGCCAGCAGCTTTCAGGGGAATAATTCACCCCTCCACTTT